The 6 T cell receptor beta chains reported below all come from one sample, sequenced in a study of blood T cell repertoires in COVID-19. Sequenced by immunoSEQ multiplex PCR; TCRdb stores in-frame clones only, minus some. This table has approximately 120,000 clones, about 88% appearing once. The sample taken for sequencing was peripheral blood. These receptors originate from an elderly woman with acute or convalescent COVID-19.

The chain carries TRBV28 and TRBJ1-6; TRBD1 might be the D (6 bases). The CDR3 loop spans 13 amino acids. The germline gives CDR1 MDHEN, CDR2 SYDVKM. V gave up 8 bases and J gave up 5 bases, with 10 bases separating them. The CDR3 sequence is CASAQGNNSPLHF. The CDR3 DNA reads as TGTGCCAGCGCCCAGGGGAATAATTCACCCCTCCACTTT. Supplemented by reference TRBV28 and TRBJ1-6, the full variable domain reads DVKVTQSSRYLVKRTGEKVFLECVQDMDHENMFWYRQDPGLGLRLIYFSYDVKMKEKGDIPEGYSVSREKKERFSLILESASTNQTSMYLCASAQGNNSPLHFGNGTRLTVT.

The CDR3 DNA is TGTGCCAGCAGGATCGGACAGGGGAGAACAGATACGCAGTATTTT. Residues: CASRIGQGRTDTQYF. The chain recombines TRBV2 with TRBJ2-3, with 9 bases identical to TRBD1. Germline CDR1 and CDR2: SNHLY and FYNNEI. With 6 bases clipped from V and 3 bases from J, the junction kept 7 bases outside the gene matches. The CDR3 has 15 residues.

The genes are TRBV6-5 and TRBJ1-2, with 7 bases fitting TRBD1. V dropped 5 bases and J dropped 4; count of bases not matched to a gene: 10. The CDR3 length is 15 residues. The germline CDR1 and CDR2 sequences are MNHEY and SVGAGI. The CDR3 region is CASSRSGGFTYGYTF. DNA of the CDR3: TGTGCCAGCAGTCGGTCAGGGGGGTTTACCTATGGCTACACCTTC.

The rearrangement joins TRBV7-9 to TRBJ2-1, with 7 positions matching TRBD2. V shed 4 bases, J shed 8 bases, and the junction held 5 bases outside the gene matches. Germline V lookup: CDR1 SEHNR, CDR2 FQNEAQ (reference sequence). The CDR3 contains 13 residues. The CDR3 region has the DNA TGTGCCAGCAGCTCGAGACTAGCCTATGAGCAGTTCTTC. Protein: CASSSRLAYEQFF.

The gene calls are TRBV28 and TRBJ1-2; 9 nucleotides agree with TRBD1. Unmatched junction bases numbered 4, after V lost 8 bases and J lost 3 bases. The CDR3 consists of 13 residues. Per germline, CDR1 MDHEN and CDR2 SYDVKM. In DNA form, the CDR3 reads TGTGCCAGCGGGACAGGGATGGACTATGGCTACACCTTC. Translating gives CASGTGMDYGYTF.

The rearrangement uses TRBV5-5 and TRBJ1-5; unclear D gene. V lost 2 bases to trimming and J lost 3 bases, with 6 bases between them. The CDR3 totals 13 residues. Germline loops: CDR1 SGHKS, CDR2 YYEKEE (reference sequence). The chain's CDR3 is CASSFTVNQPQHF. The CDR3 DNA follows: TGTGCCAGCAGCTTTACGGTCAATCAGCCCCAGCATTTT.